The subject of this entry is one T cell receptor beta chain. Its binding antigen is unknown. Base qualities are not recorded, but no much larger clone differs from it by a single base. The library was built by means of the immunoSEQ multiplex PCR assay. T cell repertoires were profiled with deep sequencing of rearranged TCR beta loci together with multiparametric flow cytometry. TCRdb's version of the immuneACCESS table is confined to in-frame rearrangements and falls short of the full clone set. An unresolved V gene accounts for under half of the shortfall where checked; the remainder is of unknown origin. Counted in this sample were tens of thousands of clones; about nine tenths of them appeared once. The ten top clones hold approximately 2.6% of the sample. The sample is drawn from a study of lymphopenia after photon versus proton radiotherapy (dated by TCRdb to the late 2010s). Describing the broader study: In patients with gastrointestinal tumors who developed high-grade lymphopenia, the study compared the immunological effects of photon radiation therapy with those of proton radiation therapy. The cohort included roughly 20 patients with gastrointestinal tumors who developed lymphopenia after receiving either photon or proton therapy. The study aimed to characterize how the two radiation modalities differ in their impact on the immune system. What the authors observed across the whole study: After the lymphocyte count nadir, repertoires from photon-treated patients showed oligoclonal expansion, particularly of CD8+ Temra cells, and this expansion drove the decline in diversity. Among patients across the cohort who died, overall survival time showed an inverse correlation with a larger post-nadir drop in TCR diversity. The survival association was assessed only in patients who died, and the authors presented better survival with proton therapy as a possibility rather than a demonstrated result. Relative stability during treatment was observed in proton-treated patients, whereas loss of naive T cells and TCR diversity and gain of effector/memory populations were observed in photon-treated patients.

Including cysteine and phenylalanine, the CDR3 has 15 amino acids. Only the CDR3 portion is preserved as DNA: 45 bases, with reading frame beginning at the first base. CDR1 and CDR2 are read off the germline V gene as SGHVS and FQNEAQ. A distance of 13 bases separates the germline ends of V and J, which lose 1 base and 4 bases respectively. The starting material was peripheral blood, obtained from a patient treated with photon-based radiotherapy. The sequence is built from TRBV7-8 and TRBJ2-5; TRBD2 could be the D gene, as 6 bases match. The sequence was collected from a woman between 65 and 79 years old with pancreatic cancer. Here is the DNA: TGTGCCAGCAGCTTAGGACCGGGACTTCCAGAGACCCAGTACTTC. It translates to CASSLGPGLPETQYF.